The TCR beta chain under discussion was sequenced for a study of blood T cell repertoires in COVID-19 (dated by TCRdb to 2020 to 2022). Broadly, across the study: Samples covering the acute and convalescent phases of COVID-19 were provided by collaborators in the United States, Italy and Spain. The sample metadata nearly always contained a de-identified subject ID, COVID-19 status, age in years and sex. The dataset comprised deeply sampled blood TCRbeta repertoires from subjects exposed to, actively infected with, or recovered from COVID-19. The repertoires were released in a freely available public database meant as a resource for research on the immune response to SARS-CoV-2. Where available, HLA class I and class II types were obtained from metadata supplied by the sample provider rather than from assay-based typing. Samples were obtained from the ongoing ImmuneRACE study (first 160 participants) and from some 1,200 subjects provided by 6 global collaborators. The material from the prospective study consisted of cDNA or gDNA derived from T cells, B-cell-depleted T cells, or PBMCs. What the authors observed across the whole study: How much clinical and demographic metadata was included differed by source and by participant, and the metadata was provided uncurated.

The immunoSEQ Assay, a bias-controlled multiplex PCR, was used to amplify TCRbeta CDR3 regions from genomic DNA. From the authors' description of their analysis: The number of nucleated cells in each sample was estimated by amplification of reference gene primers within the assay. Sequence reads were collapsed and filtered to measure the absolute abundance of every unique TCRbeta CDR3 rearrangement. Productive Simpson clonality was computed per sample as the square root of Simpson's diversity index over productive rearrangements. Drawn from immuneACCESS, this table holds only the in-frame rearrangements with V and J called that TCRdb kept. Clones are partly lost; checked studies trace under half to an unresolved V gene and leave the rest unexplained. The DNA gave D and trimming, while V, J and clone size come from that table. This sample is represented by approximately 330,000 clones; around nine tenths of them were singletons. The ten largest clones add up to about 8.4% of the sample.

With respect to this clone: What this receptor recognizes is not known. Base quality data are lacking; no much larger clone is found one base away.

Participants in the prospective study were enrolled through a virtual design, were aged roughly 18 to 100 years, and lived in roughly 25 United States geographic areas. In the prospective study, cohorts were assigned on the basis of participant-reported clinical history obtained from a screening survey and a study questionnaire. For ImmuneRACE Cohort 3, a participant was defined as recovered based on two consecutive negative NP/OP PCR tests, clearance by a healthcare professional, or resolution of symptoms. Mobile phlebotomists in the prospective study collected whole blood, serum and a nasopharyngeal or oropharyngeal swab from every participant. Additional blood draws and questionnaires over an approximately 2-month period could optionally be provided by prospective study participants. Before DNA extraction, blood samples from the prospective study were shipped at room temperature or frozen. This sequence originates from a woman aged 25 to 45 who had recovered from COVID-19. The specimen sequenced was PBMCs or T cells enriched from blood (not recorded which).

The DNA sequence follows: TGCAGCGAAGCGGGGACTGGGTGGCAGGGCACTGAAGCTTTCTTT. Translation gives CSEAGTGWQGTEAFF. The chain is encoded by TRBV29-1 joined to TRBJ1-1; TRBD1 is perhaps the D gene, given 5 matching bases. V is shortened by 7 bases, J by 4 bases, and the region joining them spans 22 bases. The germline V gene provides CDR1 SQVTM and CDR2 ANQGSEA. There are 15 amino acids in the CDR3, from cysteine to phenylalanine inclusive. Only the CDR3 part of the read is kept: 45 bases, read in frame from the first base.